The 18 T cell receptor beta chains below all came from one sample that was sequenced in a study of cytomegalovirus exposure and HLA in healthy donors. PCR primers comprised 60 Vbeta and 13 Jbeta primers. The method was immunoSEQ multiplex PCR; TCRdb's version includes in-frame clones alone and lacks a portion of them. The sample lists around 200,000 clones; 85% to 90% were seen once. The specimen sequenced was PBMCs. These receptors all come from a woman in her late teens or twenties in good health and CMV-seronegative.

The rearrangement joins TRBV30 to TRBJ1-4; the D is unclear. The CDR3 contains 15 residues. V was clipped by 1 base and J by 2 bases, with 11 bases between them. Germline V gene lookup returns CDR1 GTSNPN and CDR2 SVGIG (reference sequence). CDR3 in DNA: TGTGCCTGGAGTGAAGCAGCGCGGACTAATGAAAAACTGTTTTTT. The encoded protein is CAWSEAARTNEKLFF.

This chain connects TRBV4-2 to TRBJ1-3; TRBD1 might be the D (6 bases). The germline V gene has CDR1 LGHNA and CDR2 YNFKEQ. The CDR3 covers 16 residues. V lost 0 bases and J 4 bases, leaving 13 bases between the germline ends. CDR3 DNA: TGTGCCAGCAGCCAAGATATCGTGCAGGGGGGAAACACCATATATTTT. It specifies CASSQDIVQGGNTIYF.

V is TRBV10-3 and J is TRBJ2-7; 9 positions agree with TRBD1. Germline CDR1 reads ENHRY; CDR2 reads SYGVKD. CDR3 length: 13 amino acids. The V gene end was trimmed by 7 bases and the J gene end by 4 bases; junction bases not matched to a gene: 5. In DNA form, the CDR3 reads TGTGCCATCAACCGGGACAGGGCGTACGAGCAGTACTTC. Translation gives CAINRDRAYEQYF.

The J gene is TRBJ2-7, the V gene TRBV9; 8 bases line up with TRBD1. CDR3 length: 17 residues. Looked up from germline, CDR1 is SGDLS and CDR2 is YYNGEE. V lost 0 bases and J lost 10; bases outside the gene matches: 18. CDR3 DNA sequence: TGTGCCAGCAGCGTAGGTGGGACAGGCCGACCGGGCGAAGTACAGTACTTC. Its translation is CASSVGGTGRPGEVQYF.

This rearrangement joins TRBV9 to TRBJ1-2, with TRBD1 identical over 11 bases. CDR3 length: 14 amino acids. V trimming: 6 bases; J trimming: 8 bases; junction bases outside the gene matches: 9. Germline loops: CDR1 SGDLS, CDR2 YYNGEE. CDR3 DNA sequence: TGTGCCAGCACTACCGGGACAGGGGGACACGGCTACACCTTC. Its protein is CASTTGTGGHGYTF.

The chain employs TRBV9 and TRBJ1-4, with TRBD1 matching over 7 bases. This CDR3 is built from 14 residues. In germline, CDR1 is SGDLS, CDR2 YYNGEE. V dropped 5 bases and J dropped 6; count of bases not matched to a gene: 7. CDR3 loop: CASSERGLDEKLFF. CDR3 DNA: TGTGCCAGCAGTGAAAGGGGGCTGGATGAAAAACTGTTTTTT.

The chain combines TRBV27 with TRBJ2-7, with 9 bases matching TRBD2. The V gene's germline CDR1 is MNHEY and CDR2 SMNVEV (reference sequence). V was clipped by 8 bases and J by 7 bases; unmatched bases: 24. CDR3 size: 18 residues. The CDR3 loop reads CASSTNQKGSGSLWEQYF. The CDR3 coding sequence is TGTGCCAGCTCCACAAACCAAAAGGGTAGCGGGAGTTTATGGGAGCAGTACTTC.

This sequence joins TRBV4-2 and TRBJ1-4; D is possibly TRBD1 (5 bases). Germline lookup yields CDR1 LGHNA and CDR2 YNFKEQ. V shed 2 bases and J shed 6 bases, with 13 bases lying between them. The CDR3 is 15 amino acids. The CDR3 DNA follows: TGTGCCAGCAGCCAAAATCCAGGGTCGGATGAAAAACTGTTTTTT. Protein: CASSQNPGSDEKLFF.

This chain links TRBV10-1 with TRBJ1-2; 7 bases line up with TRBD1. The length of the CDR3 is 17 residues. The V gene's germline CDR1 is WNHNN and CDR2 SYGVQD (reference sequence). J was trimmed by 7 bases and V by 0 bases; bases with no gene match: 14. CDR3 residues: CASSESPTRQGIVGYTF. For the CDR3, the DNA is TGCGCCAGCAGTGAGTCTCCAACCCGACAGGGTATTGTTGGCTACACCTTC.

The CDR3 here is CASSQFGAYGYTF. The CDR3 nucleotides read TGCGCCAGCAGCCAATTTGGGGCCTATGGCTACACCTTC. V usage is TRBV4-3 and J usage is TRBJ1-2, with D possibly being TRBD1 (5 bases). V lost 2 bases and J lost 4, with 8 bases in between. Germline assignment: CDR1 LGHNA and CDR2 YSLEER. The CDR3 totals 13 residues.

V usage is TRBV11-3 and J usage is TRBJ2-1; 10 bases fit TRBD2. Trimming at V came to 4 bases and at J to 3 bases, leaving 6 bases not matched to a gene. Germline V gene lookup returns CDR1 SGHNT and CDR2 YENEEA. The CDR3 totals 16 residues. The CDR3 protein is CASSSDSGRIYNEQFF. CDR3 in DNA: TGTGCCAGCAGCTCTGATAGCGGGAGGATCTACAATGAGCAGTTCTTC. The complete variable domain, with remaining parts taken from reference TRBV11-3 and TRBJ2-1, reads EAGVVQSPRYKIIEKKQPVAFWCNPISGHNTLYWYLQNLGQGPELLIRYENEEAVDDSQLPKDRFSAERLKGVDSTLKIQPAELGDSAVYLCASSSDSGRIYNEQFFGPGTRLTVL.

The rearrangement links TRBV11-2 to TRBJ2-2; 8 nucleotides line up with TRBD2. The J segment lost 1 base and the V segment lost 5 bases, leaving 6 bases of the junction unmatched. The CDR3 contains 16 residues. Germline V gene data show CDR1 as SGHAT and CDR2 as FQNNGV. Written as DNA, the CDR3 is TGTGCCAGCAGCCGTGGCGGGGGGCTGAACACCGGGGAGCTGTTTTTT. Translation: CASSRGGGLNTGELFF.

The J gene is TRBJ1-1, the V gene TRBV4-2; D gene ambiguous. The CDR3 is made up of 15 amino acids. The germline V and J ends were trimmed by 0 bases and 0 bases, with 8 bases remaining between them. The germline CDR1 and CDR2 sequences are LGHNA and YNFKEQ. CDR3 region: CASSQEQQMNTEAFF. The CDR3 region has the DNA TGTGCCAGCAGCCAAGAGCAACAGATGAACACTGAAGCTTTCTTT.

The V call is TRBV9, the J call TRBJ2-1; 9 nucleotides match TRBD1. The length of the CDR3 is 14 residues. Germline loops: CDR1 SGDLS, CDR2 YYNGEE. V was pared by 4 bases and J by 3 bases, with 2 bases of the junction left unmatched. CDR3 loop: CASSLGQGYNEQFF. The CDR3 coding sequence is TGTGCCAGCAGCCTGGGACAGGGCTACAATGAGCAGTTCTTC.

CDR3 bases: TGTGCCAGCAGCTTAAGGAGCCCCTCTGGGGCCAACGTCCTGACTTTC. It is translated as CASSLRSPSGANVLTF. The rearrangement joins TRBV7-3 to TRBJ2-6; D not certain. Trimming cost V 1 base and J 0 bases, with 7 bases left between them. The CDR3 is made up of 16 amino acids. Germline V gene lookup returns CDR1 SGHTA and CDR2 FQGTGA.

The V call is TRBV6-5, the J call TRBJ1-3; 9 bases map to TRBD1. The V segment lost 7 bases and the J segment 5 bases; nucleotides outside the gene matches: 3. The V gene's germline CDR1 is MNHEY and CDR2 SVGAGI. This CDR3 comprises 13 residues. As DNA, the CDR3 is TGTGCCAGCAAAACAGGGGGCAGAAACACCATATATTTT. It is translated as CASKTGGRNTIYF.

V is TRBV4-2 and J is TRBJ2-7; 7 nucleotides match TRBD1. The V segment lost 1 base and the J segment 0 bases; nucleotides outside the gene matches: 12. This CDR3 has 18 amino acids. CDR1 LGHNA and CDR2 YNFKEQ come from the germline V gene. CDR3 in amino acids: CASSQGDQGQWSSYEQYF. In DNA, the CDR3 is TGTGCCAGCAGCCAAGGGGACCAGGGACAGTGGAGCTCCTACGAGCAGTACTTC.

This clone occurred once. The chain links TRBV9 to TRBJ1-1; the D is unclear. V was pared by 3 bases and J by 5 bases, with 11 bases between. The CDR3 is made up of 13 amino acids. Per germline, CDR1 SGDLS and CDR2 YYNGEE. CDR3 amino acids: CASSGRMRTEAFF. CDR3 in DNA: TGTGCCAGCAGCGGGAGAATGAGGACTGAAGCTTTCTTT.